Presented here are 15 T cell receptor beta chains from one specimen sequenced in a study of T cell clones after liver transplantation. Assay: immunoSEQ multiplex PCR; the TCRdb copy retains only in-frame clones and omits some. The profile covers 75,000 to 85,000 clones, with approximately 87% appearing a single time and approximately 2.8% taken by the ten largest. Sequenced here: CD4+ T cells from blood, sampled at the 22-month timepoint. These receptors all stem from a human patient who received a liver transplant. The T cells may partly be graft donor cells.

This sequence joins TRBV2 and TRBJ2-7; weak D call: TRBD1 (6 bases). CDR1 is SNHLY and CDR2 is FYNNEI in the germline V gene. Trimming removed 5 bases at V and 4 bases at J, with 12 bases between. This CDR3 region has 13 residues. CDR3 region: CASSQQGGYEQYF. For the CDR3, the DNA is TGTGCCAGCAGTCAACAGGGTGGGTACGAGCAGTACTTC. The full variable domain, in which reference TRBV2 and TRBJ2-7 provide the parts outside the CDR3, is EPEVTQTPSHQVTQMGQEVILRCVPISNHLYFYWYRQILGQKVEFLVSFYNNEISEKSEIFDDQFSVERPDGSNFTLKIRSTKLEDSAMYFCASSQQGGYEQYFGPGTRLTVT.

This clone has a handful of counts. V and J are TRBV7-2 and TRBJ2-1, with 9 bases lining up with TRBD2. V was clipped by 1 base and J by 9 bases; unmatched bases: 13. The CDR3 length is 17 residues. CDR1 is SGHTA, CDR2 FQGNSA, per germline. For the CDR3, the DNA is TGTGCCAGCAGCTTAGGGCTAGCGGGGCGCTTGGGAGTTGAGCAGTTCTTC. Translated, it gives CASSLGLAGRLGVEQFF. Full variable domain (rest looked up from reference TRBV7-2 and TRBJ2-1): GAGVSQSPSNKVTEKGKDVELRCDPISGHTALYWYRQSLGQGLEFLIYFQGNSAPDKSGLPSDRFSAERTGGSVSTLTIQRTQQEDSAVYLCASSLGLAGRLGVEQFFGPGTRLTVL.

This clone was detected a few times. The V call is TRBV9, the J call TRBJ1-3; the D gene is possibly TRBD1 (5 bases). The V gene's germline CDR1 is SGDLS and CDR2 YYNGEE. Trimming left V 4 bases short and J 3 bases short, with 17 bases between. The CDR3 is 16 amino acids. The CDR3 bases are TGTGCCAGCAGCCAAACAGGCGGAACCGGTGGAAACACCATATATTTT. It specifies CASSQTGGTGGNTIYF.

This chain links TRBV7-6 with TRBJ2-3, with D possibly matching TRBD1 (6 bases). The V gene's germline CDR1 is SGHVS and CDR2 FNYEAQ. This CDR3 comprises 15 residues. Trimming took 2 bases from V and 3 from J, leaving 12 bases between them. The CDR3 DNA reads TGTGCCAGCAGCTTACGTACCAGGGGAACAGATACGCAGTATTTT. It codes for CASSLRTRGTDTQYF.

The chain employs TRBV5-8 and TRBJ2-2; D is possibly TRBD2 (5 bases). V was clipped by 4 bases and J by 4 bases, with 20 bases between them. Germline V lookup: CDR1 SGHTS, CDR2 YDEGEE. CDR3 length equals 17 residues. The CDR3 spells CASSRPLGGLFTGELFF. DNA for the CDR3: TGTGCCAGCAGCCGACCCTTAGGTGGACTTTTCACCGGGGAGCTGTTTTTT.

The CDR3 here is CASSLGLAGYTDTQYF. The DNA of the CDR3 is TGTGCCAGCAGCTTAGGACTAGCGGGGTACACAGATACGCAGTATTTT. The chain employs TRBV7-8 and TRBJ2-3; 11 nucleotides agree with TRBD2. The germline V gene encodes CDR1 SGHVS and CDR2 FQNEAQ. The trim removed 1 base at V and 2 bases at J, leaving 2 bases unmatched. This CDR3 region has 16 residues.

The chain recombines TRBV4-3 with TRBJ2-2; the D gene is possibly TRBD2 (7 bases). CDR1 and CDR2 (germline): LGHNA, YSLEER. The CDR3 is made up of 16 amino acids. Trimming cost V 2 bases and J 7 bases, with 17 bases left between them. CDR3 bases: TGCGCCAGCAGCCAACTGGGAGGGGGGGCTGTCGGGGAGCTGTTTTTT. Translation: CASSQLGGGAVGELFF.

This rearrangement joins TRBV7-2 to TRBJ1-1, with D possibly matching TRBD1 (6 bases). CDR1 and CDR2 (germline): SGHTA, FQGNSA. V was cut by 5 bases and J by 0 bases, with 16 bases left in between. This CDR3 spans 16 amino acids. For the CDR3, the DNA is TGTGCCAGCAGCGTAGAACAGGGACGGGTGAACACTGAAGCTTTCTTT. Its translation is CASSVEQGRVNTEAFF.

The chain carries TRBV19 and TRBJ1-5; D is undetermined. Trimming shortened V by 3 bases and J by 7 bases, and 16 bases separated the two germline ends. The CDR3 extends over 15 amino acids. CDR1 is LNHDA and CDR2 is SQIVND in the germline V gene (reference sequence). The CDR3 sequence: CASSIGSGRVQPQHF. CDR3 sequence (DNA): TGTGCCAGTAGTATTGGTTCCGGGAGGGTCCAGCCCCAGCATTTT.

This chain links TRBV11-3 with TRBJ2-7; perhaps TRBD1 as D (6 bases). The V gene's germline CDR1 is SGHNT and CDR2 YENEEA. This CDR3 is built from 14 residues. Trimming stripped 4 bases from V and 0 bases from J, with 10 bases between. Written as DNA, the CDR3 is TGTGCCAGCAGCTCCTCCAGGGGCTCCTACGAGCAGTACTTC. Amino acids: CASSSSRGSYEQYF.

This chain connects TRBV28 to TRBJ1-5; D is unresolved. The CDR3 consists of 16 residues. In germline, CDR1 is MDHEN, CDR2 SYDVKM. Trimming removed 1 base from V and 0 bases from J, with 10 bases in between. The CDR3 region has the DNA TGTGCCAGCAGTTTATCTGACAACTATAGCAATCAGCCCCAGCATTTT. Translated, it gives CASSLSDNYSNQPQHF. The whole variable domain, remainder taken from reference TRBV28 and TRBJ1-5, is DVKVTQSSRYLVKRTGEKVFLECVQDMDHENMFWYRQDPGLGLRLIYFSYDVKMKEKGDIPEGYSVSREKKERFSLILESASTNQTSMYLCASSLSDNYSNQPQHFGDGTRLSIL.

The V call is TRBV7-2, the J call TRBJ1-2; the D is unclear. Looked up from germline, CDR1 is SGHTA and CDR2 is FQGNSA. V dropped 2 bases and J dropped 3 bases, with 7 bases sitting between them. The CDR3 consists of 13 residues. The DNA for the CDR3 is TGTGCCAGCAGCTTAACCGGGGACTATGGCTACACCTTC. This translates into CASSLTGDYGYTF.

The table lists this clone with a few counts. This rearrangement joins TRBV5-1 to TRBJ1-2; 9 bases fit TRBD1. The CDR3 is made up of 15 amino acids. Germline V lookup: CDR1 SGHRS, CDR2 YFSETQ. Germline trimming cut 0 bases from V and 5 bases from J; bases unmatched to any gene: 5. In nucleotides, the CDR3 is TGCGCCAGCAGCTTGGGGGACAGGGCAAGTTATGGCTACACCTTC. Protein product: CASSLGDRASYGYTF.

The chain has TRBV6-5 and TRBJ2-7; TRBD2 might be the D (7 bases). V lost 5 bases and J lost 4, with 18 bases in between. Germline loops: CDR1 MNHEY, CDR2 SVGAGI. The length of the CDR3 is 15 residues. Written as DNA, the CDR3 is TGTGCCAGCAGTAAAGGGAGGGGGACCGAATACGAGCAGTACTTC. As protein: CASSKGRGTEYEQYF.

The rearrangement uses TRBV7-9 and TRBJ1-3, with D unclear. Germline V gives CDR1 SEHNR, CDR2 FQNEAQ (reference sequence). CDR3 length: 15 residues. V lost 1 base, J lost 4 bases, and 11 bases lay in between. CDR3 residues: CASSLGQQSGNTIYF. The DNA of the CDR3 is TGTGCCAGCAGCTTAGGTCAGCAATCCGGAAACACCATATATTTT.